This T cell receptor (beta chain) came from a study of T cell changes during pregnancy in multiple sclerosis. The assay was immunoSEQ multiplex PCR, and TCRdb's table has in-frame clones only and misses some. The sample yields approximately 63,000 clones, 91% seen once. The CDR3 covers 16 residues. Losses at the gene ends were 2 bases for V and 2 bases for J; bases not matched to a gene: 4. Germline CDR1 SGHTA, CDR2 FQGNSA. This sequence joins TRBV7-2 and TRBJ2-2; 8 bases match TRBD1. The sample here was peripheral blood, taken after pregnancy. The clonotype comes from a female donor in good health, enrolled as a control in a pregnancy study. The CDR3 here is CASSLRGQGNTGELFF. CDR3 DNA sequence: TGTGCCAGCAGCTTACGAGGACAGGGAAACACCGGGGAGCTGTTTTTT.